This T cell receptor (beta chain) was sequenced in a study of OX40 agonist ivuxolimab in advanced cancers. This CDR3 contains 13 residues. V shed 3 bases and J 6 bases; nucleotides not matched to a gene: 4. The germline V gene encodes CDR1 KGHSH and CDR2 LQKENI. Clones were read by immunoSEQ multiplex PCR, and TCRdb kept only the in-frame ones, dropping some. The sample holds approximately 82,000 clones, around 85% seen once. This clone appeared a few times. Sequenced material: CD4+ or CD8+ T cells sorted from blood, taken in a trial of the OX40 agonist ivuxolimab. This TCR was recovered from an adult with an advanced solid tumor such as melanoma, head and neck, liver or kidney cancer. The chain recombines TRBV18 with TRBJ2-7; 8 bases align to TRBD1. The CDR3 DNA is TGTGCCAGCTCACCGACAGGGGACAGCGAGCAGTACTTC. This encodes CASSPTGDSEQYF.